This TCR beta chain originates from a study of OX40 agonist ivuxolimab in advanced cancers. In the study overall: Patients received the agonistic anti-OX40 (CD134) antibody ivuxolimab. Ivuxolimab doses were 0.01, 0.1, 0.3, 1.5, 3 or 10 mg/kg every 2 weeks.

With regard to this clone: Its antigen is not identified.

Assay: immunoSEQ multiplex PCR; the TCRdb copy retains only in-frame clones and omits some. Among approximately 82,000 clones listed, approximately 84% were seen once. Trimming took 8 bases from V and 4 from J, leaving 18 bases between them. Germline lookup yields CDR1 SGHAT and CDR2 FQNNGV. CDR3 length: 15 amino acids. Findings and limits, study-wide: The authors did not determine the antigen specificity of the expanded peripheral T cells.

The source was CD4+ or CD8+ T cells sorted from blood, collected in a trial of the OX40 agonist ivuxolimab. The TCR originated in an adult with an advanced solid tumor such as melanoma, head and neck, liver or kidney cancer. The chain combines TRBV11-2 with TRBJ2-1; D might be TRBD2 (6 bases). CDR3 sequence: CASQVRSSEYNEQFF. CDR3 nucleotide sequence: TGTGCCAGCCAGGTTAGGTCTAGCGAATACAATGAGCAGTTCTTC.